Included here is one T cell receptor (beta chain) sequence, with context. Per the germline V gene, CDR1 is MNHEY and CDR2 is SMNVEV (reference sequence). Trimming pared 8 bases from V and 0 bases from J, leaving 14 bases between. This CDR3 has 14 residues. The sample originates from a study of blood T cell repertoires in COVID-19. Sequencing was performed with immunoSEQ multiplex PCR; in TCRdb, only in-frame clones are kept and a portion is missing. Found here are fewer than 250,000 clones, 70% to 90% of them singletons; the top ten hold about 6.8%. The chain employs TRBV27 and TRBJ2-7; D is unresolved. Sequencing used peripheral blood. The source of this sequence is a woman between 40 and 50 years old who had recovered from COVID-19. As DNA, the CDR3 is TGTGCCAGCCGAGCACAGACGAGCTCCTACGAGCAGTACTTC. Encoded protein: CASRAQTSSYEQYF.